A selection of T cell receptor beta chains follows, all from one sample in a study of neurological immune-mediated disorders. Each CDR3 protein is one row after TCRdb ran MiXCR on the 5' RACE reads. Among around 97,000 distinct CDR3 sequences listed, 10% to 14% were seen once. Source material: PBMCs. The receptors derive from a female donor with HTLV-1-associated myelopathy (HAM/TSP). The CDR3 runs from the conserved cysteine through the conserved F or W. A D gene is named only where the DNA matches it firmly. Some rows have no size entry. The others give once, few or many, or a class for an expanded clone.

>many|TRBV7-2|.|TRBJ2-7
CASSSQGKQYF
TGTGCCAGCAGCTCACAGGGCAAGCAGTACTTC
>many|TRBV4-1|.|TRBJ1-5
CASSQEYSPNQPQHF
TGCGCCAGCAGCCAAGAATATTCCCCCAATCAGCCCCAGCATTTT
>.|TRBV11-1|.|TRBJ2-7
CASSLNRVFSYEQYF
TGTGCCAGCAGCTTAAACAGGGTATTCTCCTACGAGCAGTACTTC
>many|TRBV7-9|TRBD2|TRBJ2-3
CASSFPPPGLDSTDTQYF
TGTGCCAGCAGCTTCCCCCCGCCGGGACTAGATTCCACAGATACGCAGTATTTT
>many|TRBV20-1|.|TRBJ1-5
CSARGGMTPQHF
TGCAGTGCTAGGGGCGGGATGACGCCCCAGCATTTT
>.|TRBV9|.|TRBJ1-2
CASSVDANYGYTF
TGTGCCAGCAGCGTGGATGCTAACTATGGCTACACCTTC
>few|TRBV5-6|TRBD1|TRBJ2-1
CASSLVNWDRGVNEQFF
TGTGCCAGCAGCTTGGTCAACTGGGACAGGGGGGTAAATGAGCAGTTCTTC
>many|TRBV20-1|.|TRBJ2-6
CSARETRQTGANVLTF
TGCAGTGCTAGAGAAACACGACAGACTGGGGCCAACGTCCTGACTTTC
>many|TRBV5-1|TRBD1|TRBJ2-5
CASSFDRAESQYF
TGCGCCAGCAGCTTCGACAGGGCGGAGTCCCAGTACTTC
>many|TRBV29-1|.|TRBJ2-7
CSGRDTSYEQYF
TGCAGCGGCAGGGACACATCCTACGAGCAGTACTTC
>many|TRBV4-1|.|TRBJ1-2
CASSQKSTTGGYGYTF
TGCGCCAGCAGCCAAAAGTCCACAACCGGGGGCTATGGCTACACCTTC
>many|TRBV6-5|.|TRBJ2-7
CASSSMPGPGVSF
TGTGCCAGCAGTTCCATGCCGGGTCCAGGTGTAAGCTTC
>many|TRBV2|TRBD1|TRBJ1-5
CASNPGQGNQPQHF
TGTGCCAGCAATCCGGGACAGGGGAACCAGCCCCAGCATTTT
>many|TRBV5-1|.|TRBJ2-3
CASSLKGSTDTQYF
TGCGCCAGCAGCTTGAAGGGGTCCACAGATACGCAGTATTTT
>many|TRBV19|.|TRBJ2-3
CASSIGDTQYF
TGTGCCAGTAGTATAGGTGATACGCAGTATTTT
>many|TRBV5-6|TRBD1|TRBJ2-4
CASSLTGGAGAKNIQYF
TGTGCCAGCAGCTTGACAGGGGGCGCGGGGGCCAAAAACATTCAGTACTTC
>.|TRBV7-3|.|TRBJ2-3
CASSPPGAGVTQYF
TGTGCCAGCAGCCCGCCGGGGGCGGGGGTTACGCAGTATTTT
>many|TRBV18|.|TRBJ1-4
CASSPRFTGSAEKLFF
TGTGCCAGCTCACCACGGTTTACAGGGTCGGCGGAAAAACTGTTTTTT
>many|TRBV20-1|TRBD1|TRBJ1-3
CSARGQGFSTGNTIYF
TGCAGTGCTAGGGGACAGGGTTTTTCTACTGGAAACACCATATATTTT
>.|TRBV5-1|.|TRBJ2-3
CASALENTDTQYF
TGCGCCAGCGCTCTTGAGAACACAGATACGCAGTATTTT
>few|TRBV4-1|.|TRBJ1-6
CASSQDEGLISPLHF
TGCGCCAGCAGCCAAGATGAGGGTCTGATTTCACCCCTCCACTTT
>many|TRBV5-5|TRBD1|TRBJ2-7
CASRIGTGEYEQYF
TGTGCCAGCAGGATCGGGACAGGGGAATACGAGCAGTACTTC
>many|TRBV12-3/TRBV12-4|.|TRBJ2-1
CASSLYSSYNEQFF
TGTGCCAGCAGTTTATATAGCTCCTACAATGAGCAGTTCTTC
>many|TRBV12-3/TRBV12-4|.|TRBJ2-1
CASSLYYGGGAGNEQFF
TGTGCCAGCAGTTTGTATTACGGCGGGGGCGCGGGCAATGAGCAGTTCTTC
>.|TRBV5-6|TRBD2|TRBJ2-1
CASGRLAGVNAQFF
TGTGCCAGCGGGAGACTAGCGGGAGTCAATGCGCAGTTCTTC
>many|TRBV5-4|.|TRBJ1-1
CASSANDLLATEAFF
TGTGCCAGCAGCGCGAACGACCTCTTGGCCACTGAAGCTTTCTTT
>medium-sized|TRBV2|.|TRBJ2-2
CASRQFMNTGELFF
TGTGCCAGCCGTCAGTTTATGAACACCGGGGAGCTGTTTTTT
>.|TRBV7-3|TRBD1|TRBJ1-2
CASSSQPGTGGAVEGYTF
TGTGCCAGCAGCTCCCAACCCGGGACAGGGGGCGCGGTGGAAGGCTACACCTTC
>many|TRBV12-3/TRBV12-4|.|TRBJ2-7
CASSTGDARREQYF
TGTGCCAGCAGTACCGGGGACGCTCGGCGCGAGCAGTACTTC
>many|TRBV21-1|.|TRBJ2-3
CASSKSCRYSLDTQYF
TGTGCCAGCAGCAAAAGTTGCAGGTACAGTTTGGATACGCAGTATTTT
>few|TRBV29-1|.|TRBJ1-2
CSVEAGAGNYGYTF
TGCAGCGTTGAAGCAGGAGCAGGGAACTATGGCTACACCTTC
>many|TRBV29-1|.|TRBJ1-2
CSVEGEYNYGYTF
TGCAGCGTTGAGGGGGAATACAACTATGGCTACACCTTC
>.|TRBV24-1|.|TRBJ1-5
CATSEDGPMQPQHF
TGTGCCACCAGTGAAGACGGACCCATGCAGCCCCAGCATTTT
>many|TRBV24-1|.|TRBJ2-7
CATVNQDSYEQYF
TGTGCCACCGTAAACCAGGATTCCTACGAGCAGTACTTC
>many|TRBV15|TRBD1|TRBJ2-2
CATSSDFGTGYTGELFF
TGTGCTACCAGCAGCGATTTCGGGACAGGGTACACCGGGGAGCTGTTTTTT
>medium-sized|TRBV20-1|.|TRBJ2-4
CSAQGPGFGIQYF
TGCAGTGCTCAGGGACCAGGATTCGGCATTCAGTACTTC
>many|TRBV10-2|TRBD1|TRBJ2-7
CASSEWDRRYEQYF
TGCGCCAGCAGTGAGTGGGACAGGCGCTACGAGCAGTACTTC
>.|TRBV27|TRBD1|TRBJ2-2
CASSTDRRTGELFF
TGTGCCAGCAGTACGGACAGGCGGACAGGGGAGCTGTTTTTT
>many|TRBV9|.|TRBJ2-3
CASSTRGAMIGTDTQYF
TGTGCCAGCAGCACCAGGGGGGCCATGATTGGCACAGATACGCAGTATTTT
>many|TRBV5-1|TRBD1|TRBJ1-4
CASSSRTGSEKLFF
TGCGCCAGCAGCTCGAGGACAGGGTCTGAAAAACTGTTTTTT
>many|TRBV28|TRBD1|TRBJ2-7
CASSRDRGQYF
TGTGCCAGCAGTCGGGACAGGGGCCAGTACTTC
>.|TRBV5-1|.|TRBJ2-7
CASSKRRTEGWYEQYF
TGCGCCAGCAGCAAAAGACGGACGGAGGGCTGGTACGAGCAGTACTTC
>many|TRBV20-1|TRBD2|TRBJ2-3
CSARLAGGTDTQYF
TGCAGTGCTCGTCTAGCGGGGGGGACAGATACGCAGTATTTT
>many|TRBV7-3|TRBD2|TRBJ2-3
CASSLLGRGADTQYF
TGTGCCAGCAGCTTATTAGGACGGGGGGCAGATACGCAGTATTTT
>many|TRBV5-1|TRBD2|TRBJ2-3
CASSLGLAGPQTDTQYF
TGCGCCAGCAGCTTGGGACTAGCGGGGCCACAGACAGATACGCAGTATTTT
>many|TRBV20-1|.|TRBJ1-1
CSARDLRKGNTEAFF
TGCAGTGCTAGAGATCTACGGAAGGGGAACACTGAAGCTTTCTTT
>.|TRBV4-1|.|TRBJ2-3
CASSQVQRTSSTDTQYF
TGCGCCAGCAGCCAAGTACAACGGACTTCTAGCACAGATACGCAGTATTTT
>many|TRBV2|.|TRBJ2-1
CASSVQVKANEQFF
TGTGCCAGCAGTGTACAGGTTAAGGCCAATGAGCAGTTCTTC
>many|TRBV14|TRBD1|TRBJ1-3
CASRPTGTSGNTIYF
TGTGCCAGCAGGCCGACAGGGACTTCTGGAAACACCATATATTTT
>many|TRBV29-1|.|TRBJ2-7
CSVIHGGDYEQYF
TGCAGCGTCATACACGGAGGGGACTACGAGCAGTACTTC
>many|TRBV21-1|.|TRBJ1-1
CASSRPPPGQGRTEAFF
TGTGCCAGCAGCCGCCCGCCCCCGGGACAGGGGCGAACTGAAGCTTTCTTT
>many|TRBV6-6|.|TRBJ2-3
CASSSRQSTDTQYF
TGTGCCAGCAGTTCGAGACAGAGCACAGATACGCAGTATTTT
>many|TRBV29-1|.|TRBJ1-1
CSAPRPVGTEAFF
TGCAGCGCCCCGAGACCCGTGGGCACTGAAGCTTTCTTT
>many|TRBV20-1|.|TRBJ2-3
CSARQGGSDTQYF
TGCAGTGCCCGGCAGGGAGGTTCGGATACGCAGTATTTT
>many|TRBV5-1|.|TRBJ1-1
CASSLGGGRTEAFF
TGCGCCAGCAGCTTGGGGGGGGGGCGCACTGAAGCTTTCTTT
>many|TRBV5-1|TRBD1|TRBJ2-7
CASSQTGATSYEQYF
TGCGCCAGCAGCCAAACAGGGGCGACCTCCTACGAGCAGTACTTC
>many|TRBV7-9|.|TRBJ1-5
CASSFTGTHYSNQPQHF
TGTGCCAGCAGCTTCACCGGGACCCATTATAGCAATCAGCCCCAGCATTTT
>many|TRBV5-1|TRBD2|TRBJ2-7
CASSLLGAGGYDEQYF
TGCGCCAGCAGCTTGCTGGGGGCGGGGGGGTACGACGAGCAGTACTTC
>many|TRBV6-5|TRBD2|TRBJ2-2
CASKSGVNTGELFF
TGTGCCAGCAAAAGCGGGGTGAACACCGGGGAGCTGTTTTTT